The 9 T cell receptor beta chains listed next were all sequenced from one sample in a study of cytomegalovirus exposure and HLA in healthy donors. 13 Jbeta primers and 60 Vbeta primers were used for the PCR. Here immunoSEQ multiplex PCR was the method, and the copy in TCRdb shows in-frame clones only, minus some. The repertoire consists of 250,000 to 350,000 clones, with roughly 90% occurring once and the leading ten covering around 4%. The sequenced sample was PBMCs. These receptor sequences come from a man aged 40-55 years in good health and CMV-seropositive.

The genes are TRBV5-4 and TRBJ2-7, with D possibly matching TRBD2 (5 bases). Per germline, CDR1 SGHNT and CDR2 YYREEE (reference sequence). Trimming removed 5 bases at V and 0 bases at J, with 18 bases between. The CDR3 extends over 16 amino acids. The CDR3: CASSSGGGSPSYEQYF. The CDR3 region has the DNA TGTGCCAGCAGTTCCGGCGGCGGGTCTCCCTCCTACGAGCAGTACTTC.

The chain recombines TRBV19 with TRBJ1-2, with D possibly TRBD1 on 6 matching bases. Trimming left V 7 bases short and J 5 bases short, with 14 bases between. The CDR3 is made up of 13 amino acids. Germline lookup yields CDR1 LNHDA and CDR2 SQIVND (reference sequence). CDR3 coding DNA: TGTGCCAGTAACGCAGGGGTGGATTATGGCTACACCTTC. It encodes CASNAGVDYGYTF.

The CDR3 nucleotides read TGTGCCAGCAGCTCGATAATTTCGGGGACCCAGTACTTC. Its protein is CASSSIISGTQYF. The chain joins TRBV5-6 to TRBJ2-5; D uncertain. Germline-derived CDR1 and CDR2 are SGHDT and YYEEEE. The CDR3 loop spans 13 amino acids. V lost 3 bases, J lost 7 bases, and 13 bases lay in between.

The chain combines TRBV7-2 with TRBJ2-3, with TRBD1 identical over 7 bases. Trimming cost V 1 base and J 3 bases; bases outside gene matches: 7. The CDR3 is 16 amino acids. CDR1 is SGHTA and CDR2 is FQGNSA in the germline V gene. In nucleotides, the CDR3 is TGTGCCAGCAGCTTAGAGGTCCGACAGGGTACAGATACGCAGTATTTT. Encoded protein: CASSLEVRQGTDTQYF. The whole variable domain, remainder taken from reference TRBV7-2 and TRBJ2-3, is GAGVSQSPSNKVTEKGKDVELRCDPISGHTALYWYRQSLGQGLEFLIYFQGNSAPDKSGLPSDRFSAERTGGSVSTLTIQRTQQEDSAVYLCASSLEVRQGTDTQYFGPGTRLTVL.

The chain is built from TRBV30 and TRBJ1-5; D ambiguous. V was pared by 7 bases and J by 7 bases, with 8 bases between. The CDR3 runs 10 residues. From germline, CDR1 is GTSNPN and CDR2 SVGIG (reference sequence). The CDR3: CAFGCQPQHF. The CDR3, as DNA: TGTGCCTTCGGTTGCCAGCCCCAGCATTTT.

This chain connects TRBV28 to TRBJ1-5; D remains ambiguous. Deletions cut 6 bases from V and 3 bases from J, with 15 bases between. Germline values: CDR1 MDHEN, CDR2 SYDVKM. The CDR3 runs 15 residues. DNA for the CDR3: TGTGCCAGCAGACGAGGAGGAAGTCTCAATCAGCCCCAGCATTTT. Protein product: CASRRGGSLNQPQHF.

V gene TRBV30 combines with J gene TRBJ2-2; possibly TRBD1 for D (6 bases). Between the trimmed V and J ends, which lost 4 bases and 3 bases, there was a span of 6 bases. This CDR3 has 12 residues. Germline V gene sequence: CDR1 GTSNPN, CDR2 SVGIG (reference sequence). The CDR3 spells CAWNRDTGELFF. The CDR3 DNA is TGTGCCTGGAACAGGGACACCGGGGAGCTGTTTTTT.

In regard to this clone: An end of the junction does not agree with germline; a read error may underlie this. The chain carries TRBV4-1 and TRBJ2-1; D is unclear. This CDR3 is built from 14 residues. From germline, CDR1 is MGHRA and CDR2 YSYEKL. The CDR3 here is CASSAGSGSNAQFF. The CDR3 DNA reads as TGCGCCAGCAGCGCAGGAAGTGGTTCCAATGCGCAGTTCTTC.

A remark on this clone: A read error may produce the germline difference seen at one junction end. The CDR3 is CSSSSYRGRNTEAFF. The CDR3 coding sequence is TGTTCCAGCAGCTCTTACAGGGGTCGAAACACTGAAGCTTTCTTT. The rearrangement uses TRBV7-9 and TRBJ1-1, with 7 bases aligning to TRBD1. Germline loops: CDR1 SEHNR, CDR2 FQNEAQ (reference sequence). The CDR3 has 15 amino acids.